A single T cell receptor (beta chain) is shown here with its context. This clone has a single count. Its antigen is currently not known. Base qualities were left out, and no much larger clone turns up one base away. The germline V end is reduced by 7 bases and the J end by 5 bases; junction bases left unmatched: 10. Including cysteine and phenylalanine, the CDR3 has 15 amino acids. Here the CDR3 DNA is all that survives: 45 bases in frame from base 1. CDR1 and CDR2, per the germline V gene, are SGDLS and YYNGEE. The cohort comprised 550 to 700 healthy bone marrow donors. Cohort members were all nominally healthy when sampled, although unrecorded immune exposures were likely present. The donor was CMV seronegative and belonged to the group of over 350 seronegative cohort members. A peripheral blood sample was provided by each donor, and peripheral blood mononuclear cells were used for TCR beta sequencing. Genomic DNA extraction from the blood cell samples was performed with the Qiagen DNeasy Blood Extraction Kit.

The library came from the immunoSEQ multiplex PCR assay. The multiplex PCR relied on a mix of 60 forward primers for TCR Vbeta segments and 13 reverse primers for TCR Jbeta segments. Amplification of the CDR3 region of rearranged TCR beta genes was performed with a multiplex PCR assay on genomic DNA. Amplified TCR beta libraries were sequenced as 87-base-pair reads on the Illumina HiSeq System. Per the authors' processing: A later analysis tallied around 80 million unique TCR beta chains across the 600 to 700 repertoires, and about 12 million of those chains were shared by two or more donors. Raw reads were error-corrected and collapsed into unique sequences with a nearest-neighbor algorithm that merged closely related sequences to remove PCR and sequencing errors. Alignment of CDR3 sequences to IMGT reference sequences was used to assign V, D and J gene segments. For a sequence to be retained, a match of at least six nucleotides was required to both a V gene segment and a J gene segment. Rearrangements were called productive when the CDR3 lacked stop codons and stayed in frame with V and J; all others were non-productive. Following IMGT convention, CDR3 was defined as the stretch from the second conserved V-encoded cysteine to the conserved J-encoded phenylalanine. Sequences without an unambiguous match to a single V gene segment were excluded from the earlier analysis of almost 600 of the donors. In an earlier analysis of roughly 500 of the donors, V segments were called functional above 56.7% productive rearrangements and were called segregating when the between-donor standard deviation exceeded 5%. To diagnose cytomegalovirus status from the catalog of TCR beta chain sequences, a statistical classification framework was built. In a later analysis, V and J genes were assigned by comparing TCR nucleotide sequences against IMGT/GENE-DB human TR gene sequences. In a later analysis, CDR3 sequences and most-parsimonious VDJ recombination scenarios were assigned using the TCRdist pipeline. In a later analysis, every TCR beta chain was defined by the combination of its CDR3 amino acid sequence and its V-gene family, and reads without a unique V-gene family were dropped. In a later analysis, 500 to 700 highly shared, low-generation-probability nucleotide sequences were removed to address suspected cross-contamination and a sequencing artifact. For each public chain, a later analysis derived a clonal expansion index from normalized ranks of inferred template counts within each repertoire. A later analysis computed generation probabilities with a VDJ recombination model fitted to out-of-frame rearrangements, and checked the results against IGoR. A later analysis scored TCR-TCR, TCR-HLA and TCR-CMV co-occurrence with hypergeometric tests, applying a repertoire-size bias correction to TCR pairs. A later analysis estimated false discovery rates by permuting HLA or CMV assignments 20 times. In a later analysis, co-occurring TCRs were grouped using DBSCAN, and TCRdist sequence similarity was added for clustering within HLA-allele-positive subsets. Co-occurrence clustering excluded repertoires with fewer than 30,000 or more than 120,000 public chains, plus five with anomalous nucleotide sharing. The table comes from immuneACCESS by way of TCRdb, which keeps in-frame sequences with V and J called. Part of the clones is missing from these tables; in studies checked, under half for an unresolved V gene and the rest for unknown reasons. The DNA was the basis for D and trimming; V, J and clone size are from that table. The sample table shows some 150,000 clones, and 70% to 85% are seen once. The ten largest clones take up 1.5% to 2% of the sample.

The entry originates in a study of cytomegalovirus exposure and HLA in healthy donors (dated by TCRdb to the late 2010s). About the study as a whole: An earlier analysis of approximately 640 of the donors reported 250 to 350 Gb of sequence data and around 120 million unique TCR beta sequences from 150 million to 200 million T cells. An early release that covered roughly 600 HLA-typed donors contained approximately 290 gigabases of sequencing data and tens of millions of unique TCR sequences. Among the roughly 390 genotyped donors, 81% belonged to the genetic ancestry cluster associated with self-reported Caucasian donors. The study was designed to test whether signatures of past pathogen exposure could be identified by cataloging public T cell receptors. Using immunosequencing, the study profiled T cell repertoires from around 680 subjects and related those repertoires to cytomegalovirus serostatus. A separate validation cohort of 100 to 150 different subjects was used in addition to the 666-subject first cohort. To predict cytomegalovirus infection status, the study combined high-throughput TCR immunosequencing, statistical association of individual TCRs with disease status, and machine learning. A later analysis re-analyzed previously published TCR beta repertoires from 500 to 700 donors and added high-resolution HLA genotyping to study TCR occurrence patterns. Rather than drawing on any new phenotypic data, the later analysis identified candidate immune exposures from TCR beta sequences and the way those sequences occurred across donors. An earlier analysis of fewer than 750 of the donors used high-throughput TCR beta sequencing to judge whether each TCR beta V gene segment behaved as functional or pseudogenic. Donor age, sex, ethnicity and CMV serostatus were compiled together with the repertoire data. A later genetic analysis took genome-wide SNP genotypes for about three fifths of the 666 donors and used that subset as a discovery cohort. Every discovery cohort repertoire had been produced on one sequencing platform. HLA typing included class I and class II loci at four-digit resolution. Typing coverage differed by locus: A, B, C, DRB1 and DQB1 were typed in roughly 620-640 donors, DQA1 in about 500, DPA1 in around 580, and DPB1 in 472. Because of strong linkage in the cohort, a handful of DR-DQ haplotypes were treated as single units for association and clustering. Across 300 to 400 genotyped donors of the cohort, an average of approximately 220,000 unique TCR beta nucleotide sequences per donor were sequenced, and roughly 20% of those sequences were non-productive. Overall study results and their limits: A later analysis found that HLA-associated TCR beta chains were more clonally expanded and had lower generation probabilities than equally common non-associated chains. In a later genetic analysis, a missense DCLRE1C variant was associated with V-gene and J-gene trimming of TCR beta chains, and the association was replicated in an independent cohort. In vitro tests confirmed that a few of the cytomegalovirus-associated TCR beta chains recognize cytomegalovirus antigens. Some IMGT-functional V segments, including TRBV6-2 and TRBV6-3, could not be told apart with the 87-base-pair reads, so those segments were excluded. According to a later analysis, TCR association rates differed among HLA loci, with DRB1 alleles showing the most associated TCRs and HLA-C alleles showing the fewest. The presence/absence analyses assumed that sequencing depth was roughly uniform across donors, and that assumption may not be true. CMV serostatus was the only immune exposure information available for the cohort. Several of the top co-occurrence clusters appeared to be linked to parvovirus B19, influenza, CMV and Epstein-Barr virus, according to a later analysis. A further reported finding was that TCR beta sequences accurately predicted the HLA-A and HLA-B alleles for most subjects in the first cohort. Correlated functional status among segregating V segments might be attributable to linkage disequilibrium, but an unknown experimental factor could not be ruled out. In both the original and validation cohorts, the classifier was reported to diagnose cytomegalovirus status with high specificity and sensitivity. Most CMV-associated TCR beta chains appeared to be HLA-restricted in a later analysis, and the HLA associations seemed to be driven largely by CMV exposure. While some public TCRs were present in many individuals, most TCR sequences turned up only very rarely across donors. A total of fewer than 200 TCR beta chains were listed by the study as associated with cytomegalovirus. According to a later genetic analysis, donors in an Asian-associated ancestry cluster had fewer N-insertions in productive TCRs than the approximately 710-donor mean. When HLA alleles, especially DR and DQ, strongly co-occurred, attributing TCR associations to individual alleles was difficult. This cohort had only TCR beta chains sequenced, and the lack of alpha or paired-chain data limited which features could be detected. A group of highly shared sequence variants was considered likely to be a technical artifact of the sequencing pipeline. Because HLA typing was missing for some donors at each locus, association tests included only the typed subset. It was suggested by the authors that the approach could potentially be generalized to other disease states and immunological phenotypes. A later analysis associated 15,000 or so TCR beta sequences with specific HLA alleles at a false discovery rate of 0.05. Because counts were too low, some 16 rarely observed V segments, including chromosome 9 orphons, were excluded from the earlier analysis of under 650 of the donors. Broadly in line with IMGT annotations, most TCR beta V segments showed up in productive rearrangements about 87% or about 30% of the time in an earlier analysis of several hundred of the donors.

The chain is made from TRBV9 and TRBJ2-1, and TRBD2 aligns with 9 junction nucleotides. The sample was PBMCs. The TCR originated in a woman aged 35 to 49 in good health and CMV-seronegative. The CDR3 region has the sequence CASRLGLAPDNEQFF. The base sequence is TGTGCCAGCCGTCTGGGACTAGCCCCAGACAATGAGCAGTTCTTC.